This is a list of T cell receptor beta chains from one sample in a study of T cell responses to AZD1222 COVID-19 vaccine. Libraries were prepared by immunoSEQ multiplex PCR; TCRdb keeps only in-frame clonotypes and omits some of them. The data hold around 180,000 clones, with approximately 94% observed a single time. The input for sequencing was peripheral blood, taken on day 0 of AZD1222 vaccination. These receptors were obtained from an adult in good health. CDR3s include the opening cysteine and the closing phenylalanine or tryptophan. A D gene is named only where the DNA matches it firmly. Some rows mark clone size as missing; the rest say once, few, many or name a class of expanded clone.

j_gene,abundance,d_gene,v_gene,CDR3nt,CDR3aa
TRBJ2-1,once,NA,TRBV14,TGTGCCAGCAGCCAAGAGGGGGGGCCCTACAATGAGCAGTTCTTC,CASSQEGGPYNEQFF
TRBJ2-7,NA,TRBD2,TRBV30,TGTGCCTGGAGTGATCGGACTAGCGGGATCTACGAGCAGTACTTC,CAWSDRTSGIYEQYF
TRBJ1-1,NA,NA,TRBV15,TGTGCCACCAGCAGAGACCAGGGCCCGGGGACTGAAGCTTTCTTT,CATSRDQGPGTEAFF
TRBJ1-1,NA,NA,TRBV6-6,TGTGCCAGCCGGGGAGCAGGGGAGGGGACTGAAGCTTTCTTT,CASRGAGEGTEAFF
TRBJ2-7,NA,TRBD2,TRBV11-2,TGTGCCAGCAGCTTAACTAGCGGGAGTTACAACGAGCAGTACTTC,CASSLTSGSYNEQYF
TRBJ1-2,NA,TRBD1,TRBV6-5,TGTGCCAGCAGGCGAGGACAGGGGAACTATGGCTACACCTTC,CASRRGQGNYGYTF
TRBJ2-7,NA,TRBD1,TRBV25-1,TGTGCCAGCAGTTCCCAAGTGTCACCCACGGGACAGGGGTACGAGCAGTACTTC,CASSSQVSPTGQGYEQYF
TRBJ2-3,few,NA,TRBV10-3,TGTGCCATCAGTGGGGTGGTGGGAGCCCTCCGGGGTACGCAGTATTTT,CAISGVVGALRGTQYF
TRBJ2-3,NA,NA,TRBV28,TGTGCCAGCAGTCAGCGGGTCACAGATACGCAGTATTTT,CASSQRVTDTQYF
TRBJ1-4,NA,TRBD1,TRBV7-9,TGTGCCAGCAGACCCCCGGGACAGCCAGCAACTAATGAAAAACTGTTTTTT,CASRPPGQPATNEKLFF